Below are 17 T cell receptor beta chains sequenced from a single sample in a study of T cells after yellow fever vaccination. TCRdb independently ran MiXCR on the 5' RACE reads; one entry per CDR3 protein. This sample carries around 200,000 distinct CDR3 sequences, about 11% of them seen once, and the ten largest clones take about 40%. This specimen consisted of CD8+ T cells sorted from PBMCs, obtained 15 days after the yellow fever booster vaccination. The origin of the receptors is a man aged 18-30 years who received the YFV17D yellow fever vaccine.

The chain has TRBV11-2 and TRBJ1-6, with TRBD1 matching over 10 bases. Germline-derived CDR1 and CDR2 are SGHAT and FQNNGV. The V segment lost 1 base and the J segment 8 bases; nucleotides outside the gene matches: 5. The CDR3 loop spans 16 amino acids. This CDR3 reads CASSLGPGQGYSPLHF. The CDR3 DNA reads TGTGCCAGCAGCTTAGGACCGGGACAGGGGTATTCACCCCTCCACTTT.

This clonotype was seen a handful of times. The chain is built from TRBV18 and TRBJ1-5; possible D gene TRBD1, 5 bases. Germline assignment: CDR1 KGHSH and CDR2 LQKENI. The CDR3 spans 13 residues. V dropped 10 bases and J dropped 3 bases, with 13 bases sitting between them. The CDR3 protein is CATGGGSNQPQHF. As DNA, the CDR3 is TGTGCCACCGGGGGGGGTTCCAATCAGCCCCAGCATTTT.

This clonotype occurred many times. The chain uses TRBV10-3 and TRBJ2-7, with D perhaps TRBD2 (7 bases). Germline CDR1 ENHRY, CDR2 SYGVKD. V shed 3 bases and J shed 2 bases, with 23 bases lying between them. The CDR3 runs to 18 residues. In DNA, the CDR3 is TGTGCCATCAGTGACGTGAATCCCAGAGGGGGGGGCCCCTACGAGCAGTACTTC. Protein product: CAISDVNPRGGGPYEQYF.

This clonotype was seen only a few times. The CDR3 coding sequence is TGTGCCAGCAGTTCCATCCCCGGGACAGGCCTTGTAGGTACTGAAGCTTTCTTT. It encodes CASSSIPGTGLVGTEAFF. The chain has TRBV12-3 or TRBV12-4 and TRBJ1-1; 8 nucleotides align to TRBD1. V was clipped by 4 bases and J by 5 bases; unmatched bases: 18. This CDR3 spans 18 amino acids.

The chain joins TRBV12-3 or TRBV12-4 to TRBJ2-3; D may be TRBD1 (5 bases). V was pared by 7 bases and J by 7 bases, with 12 bases between. The CDR3 is 12 residues long. Here the CDR3 DNA reads TGTGCCAGCACCCCTGGGGCCTATACGCAGTATTTT. This translates into CASTPGAYTQYF.

This clonotype came up a few times. The CDR3 nucleotides read TGTGCCAGTAGTCCCATGGGAGGCGATACGCAGTATTTT. It yields the protein CASSPMGGDTQYF. This chain joins TRBV19 and TRBJ2-3; D is possibly TRBD2 (6 bases). The ends were cut back, 5 bases at V and 6 bases at J, with 12 bases in the middle. Germline V gene data show CDR1 as LNHDA and CDR2 as SQIVND (reference sequence). The CDR3 is 13 residues long.

The V call is TRBV4-3, the J call TRBJ2-3; D not certain. This CDR3 is 13 amino acids long. Germline V lookup: CDR1 LGHNA, CDR2 YSLEER. V was trimmed by 4 bases and J by 2 bases, leaving 7 bases between them. The CDR3 spells CASSPMDTDTQYF. CDR3 in DNA: TGCGCCAGCAGCCCAATGGACACAGATACGCAGTATTTT.

The V gene is TRBV6-2 or TRBV6-3, the J gene TRBJ2-7; D is possibly TRBD1 or TRBD2 (5 bases each). V lost 2 bases and J lost 4, with 12 bases in between. Germline assignment: CDR1 MNHEY and CDR2 SVGEGT. The CDR3 covers 14 residues. The CDR3 bases are TGTGCCAGCAGTTACCCGGGGCTGGGGTACGAGCAGTACGTC. Protein product: CASSYPGLGYEQYV.

The chain is built from TRBV7-2 and TRBJ1-2; D is unclear. Germline lookup yields CDR1 SGHTA and CDR2 FQGNSA. This CDR3 contains 13 residues. V was clipped by 5 bases and J by 4 bases, with 11 bases between them. CDR3 sequence reads: CASSTTVSYGYTF. DNA of the CDR3: TGTGCCAGCAGCACAACAGTCTCCTATGGCTACACCTTC.

This clonotype came up many times. The chain couples TRBV29-1 to TRBJ2-7; D ambiguous. The germline gives CDR1 SQVTM, CDR2 ANQGSEA. This CDR3 comprises 14 residues. V lost 7 bases and J lost 0, with 16 bases in between. In nucleotides, the CDR3 is TGCAGCGCCCTTTCGGCCGGCAGCTCCTACGAGCAGTACTTC. Amino acid sequence: CSALSAGSSYEQYF.

The gene calls are TRBV4-1 and TRBJ2-5; 8 nucleotides match TRBD2. Losses at the gene ends were 0 bases for V and 3 bases for J; bases not matched to a gene: 6. Germline assignment: CDR1 MGHRA and CDR2 YSYEKL. The CDR3 runs to 16 residues. In DNA form, the CDR3 reads TGCGCCAGCAGCCAAGAGGGTACGGGACTAGAAGAGACCCAGTACTTC. It yields the protein CASSQEGTGLEETQYF.

In its sample, this clonotype was seen a few times. CDR3 sequence reads: CASSPEGDMNTEAFF. CDR3 in DNA: TGCGCCAGCAGTCCCGAGGGGGACATGAACACTGAAGCTTTCTTT. The V and J genes are TRBV5-1 and TRBJ1-1; maybe TRBD1 (6 bases). This CDR3 has 15 residues. The germline CDR1 and CDR2 sequences are SGHRS and YFSETQ. V lost 5 bases and J lost 0, with 14 bases in between.

The chain employs TRBV27 and TRBJ2-1; 9 bases agree with TRBD1. This CDR3 is built from 15 residues. V shed 4 bases and J 2 bases; nucleotides not matched to a gene: 3. Germline CDR1 is MNHEY and CDR2 is SMNVEV (reference sequence). The chain's CDR3 is CASSSTGGPYNEQFF. In nucleotides, the CDR3 is TGTGCCAGCAGTTCAACAGGGGGCCCCTACAATGAGCAGTTCTTC.

The chain links TRBV2 to TRBJ2-5, with TRBD2 matching 10 bases. In germline, CDR1 is SNHLY, CDR2 FYNNEI. This CDR3 spans 17 amino acids. The J segment lost 2 bases and the V segment lost 4 bases, leaving 10 bases of the junction unmatched. CDR3 in DNA: TGTGCCAGCAGTGCAGGGCTGGGACTAGCGTATCAAGAGACCCAGTACTTC. Translating it yields CASSAGLGLAYQETQYF.

V is TRBV7-2 and J is TRBJ2-1; D is uncertain. Looked up from germline, CDR1 is SGHTA and CDR2 is FQGNSA. Trimming left V 1 base short and J 1 base short, with 5 bases between. The CDR3 runs 14 residues. The CDR3 sequence is CASSLELSYNEQFF. CDR3 in DNA: TGTGCCAGCAGCTTAGAGCTATCCTACAATGAGCAGTTCTTC.

This clonotype was observed a handful of times. The genes are TRBV4-3 and TRBJ2-5; 8 nucleotides match TRBD2. Germline V gene sequence: CDR1 LGHNA, CDR2 YSLEER. The ends lost 0 bases at V and 7 bases at J; junction bases unmatched: 10. There are 16 residues in the CDR3. For the CDR3, the DNA is TGCGCCAGCAGCCAAGAGGCGGGGGGACCTGGAACGACCCAGTACTTC. Translating gives CASSQEAGGPGTTQYF.

This clonotype was seen a few times. The CDR3 coding sequence is TGTGCCAGCGGCTTTAATCAGCCCCAGCATTTT. Its translation is CASGFNQPQHF. The rearrangement joins TRBV6-2 or TRBV6-3 to TRBJ1-5; no reliable D call. Germline CDR1 and CDR2: MNHEY and SVGEGT. The CDR3 is 11 amino acids. V gave up 8 bases and J gave up 4 bases, with 6 bases separating them.